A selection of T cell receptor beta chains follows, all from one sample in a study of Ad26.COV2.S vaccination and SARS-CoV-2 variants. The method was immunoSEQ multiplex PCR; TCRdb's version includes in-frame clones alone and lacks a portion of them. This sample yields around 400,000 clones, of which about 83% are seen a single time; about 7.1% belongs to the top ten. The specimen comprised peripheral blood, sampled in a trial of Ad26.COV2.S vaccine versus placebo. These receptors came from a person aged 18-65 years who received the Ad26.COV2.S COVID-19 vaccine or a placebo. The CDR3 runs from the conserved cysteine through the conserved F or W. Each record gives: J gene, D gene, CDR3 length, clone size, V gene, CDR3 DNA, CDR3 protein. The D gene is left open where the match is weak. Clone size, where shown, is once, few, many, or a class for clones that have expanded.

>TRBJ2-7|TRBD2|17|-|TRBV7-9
TGTGCCAGCAGCCTATCCGGGACTAGCGGCTCTCTTTCCGAGCAGTACTTC
CASSLSGTSGSLSEQYF
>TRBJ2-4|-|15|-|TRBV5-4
TGTGCCAGCAGCTTTGGGCGACTAGCCAAAAACATTCAGTACTTC
CASSFGRLAKNIQYF
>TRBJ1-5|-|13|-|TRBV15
TGTGCCACCAGCAGAGATGGCTCGCAGCCCCAGCATTTT
CATSRDGSQPQHF
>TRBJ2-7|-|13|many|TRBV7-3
TGTGCCAGCAGCAGCCAAGCCCGCTACGAGCAGTACTTC
CASSSQARYEQYF
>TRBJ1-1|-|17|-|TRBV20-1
TGCAGTGCTAGTGAGTCGGACAGTAATCGTTGGTTCACTGAAGCTTTCTTT
CSASESDSNRWFTEAFF
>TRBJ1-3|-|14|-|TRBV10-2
TGCGCCAGCAGTTGGACCGGAGCTGGAAACACCATATATTTT
CASSWTGAGNTIYF
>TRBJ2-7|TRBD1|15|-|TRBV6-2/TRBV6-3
TGTGCCAGCAGTTGGATCGGGACAGGGGCCTACGAGCAGTACTTC
CASSWIGTGAYEQYF
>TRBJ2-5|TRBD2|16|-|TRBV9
TGTGCCAGCAGCGTAGCGGGTAGCGGGGGACGAGAGACCCAGTACTTC
CASSVAGSGGRETQYF
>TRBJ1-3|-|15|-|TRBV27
TGTGCCAGCAGTTTATCAGGGGGGTTCGGAAACACCATATATTTT
CASSLSGGFGNTIYF
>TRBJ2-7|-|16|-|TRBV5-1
TGCGCCAGCAGCTTACCCCCTAGCGCTGACTCCTACGAGCAGTACTTC
CASSLPPSADSYEQYF
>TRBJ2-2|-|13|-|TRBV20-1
TGCAGTGCTAGTGGACTTGCTGCCGGGGAGCTGTTTTTT
CSASGLAAGELFF
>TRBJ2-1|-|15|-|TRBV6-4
TGTGCCAGCAGTGATGAGGCCGGGTCCTACAATGAGCAGTTCTTC
CASSDEAGSYNEQFF
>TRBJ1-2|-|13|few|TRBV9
TGTGCCAGCAGCGTTCTTCGGGGGCACGGCTACACCTTC
CASSVLRGHGYTF
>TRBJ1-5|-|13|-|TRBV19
TGTGCCAGTAGTTTGAGGGGGGCACAGGCCCAGCATTTT
CASSLRGAQAQHF
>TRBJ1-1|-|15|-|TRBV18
TGTGCCAGCTCACCACCGAGCAGGGGAGGCACTGAAGCTTTCTTT
CASSPPSRGGTEAFF
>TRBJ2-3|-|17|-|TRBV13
TGTGCCAGCAGCTCAATCTTCGGGAGCGGGAGCACAGATACGCAGTATTTT
CASSSIFGSGSTDTQYF
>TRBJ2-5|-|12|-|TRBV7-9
TGTGCTTGGGAGGTAAAGAAGGGGACCCAGTACTTC
CAWEVKKGTQYF
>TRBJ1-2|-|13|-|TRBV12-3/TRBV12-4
TGTGCCAGCAGCCTGGGACCGAGCTATGGCTACACCTTC
CASSLGPSYGYTF
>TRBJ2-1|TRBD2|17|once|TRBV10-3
TGTGCCATCAGTGACCCATCGGGACTAGCGGGGGACAATGAGCAGTTCTTC
CAISDPSGLAGDNEQFF
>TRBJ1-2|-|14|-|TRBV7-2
TGTGCCAGCAGCTTAGACAGGGTCGACTATGGCTACACCTTC
CASSLDRVDYGYTF
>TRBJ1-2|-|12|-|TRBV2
TGTGCCAGCAGTGACGGCTACTATGGCTACACCTTC
CASSDGYYGYTF
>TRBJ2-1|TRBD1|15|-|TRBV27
TGTGCCAGCAGTCTCCGGGACAGTGGCGAGGATGAGCAGTTCTTC
CASSLRDSGEDEQFF
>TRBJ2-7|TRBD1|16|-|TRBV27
TGTGCCAGCAGTGCCCCGAGACAGGGAGCCTCCTACGAGCAGTACTTC
CASSAPRQGASYEQYF
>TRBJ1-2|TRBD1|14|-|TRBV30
TGTGCCTGGAGGAGCCCAGGGGGCCTGGAGGGCTACACCTTC
CAWRSPGGLEGYTF
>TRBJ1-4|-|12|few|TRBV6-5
TGTGCCAGCAGTATCTACCTTGAAAAACTGTTTTTT
CASSIYLEKLFF
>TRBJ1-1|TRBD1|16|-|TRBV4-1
TGCGCCAGCAGCCCCTTCGACAGGGGTTTGAACACTGAAGCTTTCTTT
CASSPFDRGLNTEAFF
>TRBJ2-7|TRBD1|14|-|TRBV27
TGTGCCAGCGGGATGGGACAGGCCGCTTACGAGCAGTACTTC
CASGMGQAAYEQYF
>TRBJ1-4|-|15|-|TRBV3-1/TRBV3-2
TGTGCCAGCAGCCCCGGGGACGGGTTCGGGGAAAAACTGTTTTTT
CASSPGDGFGEKLFF
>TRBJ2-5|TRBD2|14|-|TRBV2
TGTGCCAGCACGGGAGCGGGGGCACAAGAGACCCAGTACTTC
CASTGAGAQETQYF
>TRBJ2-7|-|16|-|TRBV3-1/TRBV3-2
TGTGCCAGCAGCCAAGATAAACTGCGGGGCTCCTACGAGCAGTACTTC
CASSQDKLRGSYEQYF
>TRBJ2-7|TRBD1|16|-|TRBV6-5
TGTGCCAGCAGTTACTCGAACAGGGGAAATCCTGGCGAGCAGTACTTC
CASSYSNRGNPGEQYF
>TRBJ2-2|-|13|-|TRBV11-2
TGTGCCAGCAGGTCACTGGGCTCCCGGGAGCTGTTTTTT
CASRSLGSRELFF
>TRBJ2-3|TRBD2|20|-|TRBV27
TGTGCCAGCAGTCCGATGGGACTAGCGGGGTTCCAGATTGGCACAGATACGCAGTATTTT
CASSPMGLAGFQIGTDTQYF
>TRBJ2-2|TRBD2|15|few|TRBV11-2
TGTGCCAGCAGCTTCGCGGGGGGAGGGACCGGGGAGCTGTTTTTT
CASSFAGGGTGELFF
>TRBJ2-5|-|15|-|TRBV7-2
TGTGCCAGCAGCTCCCAGTGGATAGCGGAAGAGACCCAGTACTTC
CASSSQWIAEETQYF
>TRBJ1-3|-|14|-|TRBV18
TGTGCCAGCTCAAGACAGGAGTCTGGAAACACCATATATTTT
CASSRQESGNTIYF
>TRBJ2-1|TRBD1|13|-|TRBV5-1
TGCGCCAGCAGCTTTACAGGGGTCAATGAGCAGTTCTTC
CASSFTGVNEQFF
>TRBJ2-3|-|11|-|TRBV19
TGTGCCAGTACCGTGGCAGATACGCAGTATTTT
CASTVADTQYF
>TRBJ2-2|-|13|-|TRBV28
TGTGCCAGCAGTCAACGGAACACCGGGGAGCTGTTTTTT
CASSQRNTGELFF
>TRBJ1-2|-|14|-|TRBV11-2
TGTGCCAGCAGCCCCGGAACGGAGAACTATGGCTACACCTTC
CASSPGTENYGYTF
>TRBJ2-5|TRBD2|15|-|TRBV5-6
TGTGCCAGCAGCTTTCTAGCGGGAGGGCAAGAGACCCAGTACTTC
CASSFLAGGQETQYF
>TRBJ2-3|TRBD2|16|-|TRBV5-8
TGTGCCAGCAGCCCACTAGCGGGGTCTTACACAGATACGCAGTATTTT
CASSPLAGSYTDTQYF